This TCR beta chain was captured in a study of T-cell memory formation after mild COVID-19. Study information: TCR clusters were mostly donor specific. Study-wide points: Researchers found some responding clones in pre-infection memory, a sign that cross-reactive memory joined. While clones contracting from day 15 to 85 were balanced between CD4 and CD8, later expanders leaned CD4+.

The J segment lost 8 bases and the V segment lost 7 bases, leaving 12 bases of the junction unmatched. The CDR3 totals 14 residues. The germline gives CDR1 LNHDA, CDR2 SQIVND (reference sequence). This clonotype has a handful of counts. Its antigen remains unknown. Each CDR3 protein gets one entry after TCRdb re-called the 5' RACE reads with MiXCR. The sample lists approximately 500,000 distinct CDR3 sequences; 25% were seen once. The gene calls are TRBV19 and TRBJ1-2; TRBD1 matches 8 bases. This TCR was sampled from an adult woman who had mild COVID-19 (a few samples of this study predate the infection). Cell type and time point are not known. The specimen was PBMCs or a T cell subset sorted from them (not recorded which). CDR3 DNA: TGTGCCAGTACAGGAGACAGGGGATCTCGCGGCTACACCTTC. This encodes CASTGDRGSRGYTF.